This TCR beta chain emerged from a study of blood T cell repertoires in COVID-19. Across the study: Sources were T cells, B-cell-depleted T cells, or PBMCs; the material itself was cDNA or gDNA.

Germline values: CDR1 SGDLS, CDR2 YYNGEE. CDR3 length equals 17 residues. After removal of 3 bases from V and 7 bases from J, the junction contained 16 bases not matched to a gene. The repertoire was sequenced with immunoSEQ multiplex PCR; TCRdb's copy has only in-frame clones and lacks some. The data show 120,000 or so clones, with about 88% seen just once and 1.5% to 1.9% held by the top ten. Sequencing used peripheral blood. The chain combines TRBV9 with TRBJ2-4; 7 nucleotides match TRBD2. This TCR was recovered from a human donor in a cohort sampled during active COVID-19. CDR3 loop: CASSAQSGREGRNIQYF. The CDR3 DNA reads as TGTGCCAGCAGCGCTCAGAGTGGGAGGGAGGGAAGGAACATTCAGTACTTC.